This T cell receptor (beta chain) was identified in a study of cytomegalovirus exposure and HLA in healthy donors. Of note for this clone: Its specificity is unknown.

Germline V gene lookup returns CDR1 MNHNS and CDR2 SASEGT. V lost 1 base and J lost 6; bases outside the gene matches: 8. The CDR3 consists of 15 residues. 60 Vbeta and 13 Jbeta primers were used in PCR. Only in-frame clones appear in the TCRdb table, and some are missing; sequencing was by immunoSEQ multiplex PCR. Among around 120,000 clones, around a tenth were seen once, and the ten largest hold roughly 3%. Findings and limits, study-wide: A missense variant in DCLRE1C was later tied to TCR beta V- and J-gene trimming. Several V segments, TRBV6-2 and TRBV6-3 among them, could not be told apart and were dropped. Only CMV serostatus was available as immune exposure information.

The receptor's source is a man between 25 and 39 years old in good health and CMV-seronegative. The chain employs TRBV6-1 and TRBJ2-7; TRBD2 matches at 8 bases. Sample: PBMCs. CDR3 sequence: CASSEEAGGLAEQYF. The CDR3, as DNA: TGTGCCAGCAGTGAAGAGGCGGGAGGCTTGGCCGAGCAGTACTTC.